One TCR beta chain is described in this entry. PCR used 60 Vbeta primers and 13 Jbeta primers. In the source study's methods: An analysis performed later counted 70 million to 90 million unique TCR beta chains (around 11 million of them shared). The table came from immunoSEQ multiplex PCR; TCRdb's copy has only in-frame clones and leaves some out. That table furnishes V, J and clone size, whereas the DNA furnished D and trimming. The top ten hold approximately 3.4% of the sample, which has some 130,000 clones, around three quarters seen once. This specimen belongs to a study of cytomegalovirus exposure and HLA in healthy donors. Study-level background: Counted in an early data release were approximately 80 million unique TCRs from HLA-typed donors. Clustering assigned 81% of the roughly 380 genotyped donors to the Caucasian-associated ancestry cluster.

CDR3 size: 16 residues. Germline loops: CDR1 SGHKS, CDR2 YYEKEE (reference sequence). Trimming took 1 base from V and 7 from J; bases not matched to a gene: 8. The sequenced sample consisted of PBMCs. The receptor's source is a man in his forties or fifties in good health and CMV-seronegative. This sequence joins TRBV5-5 and TRBJ2-1, with 10 bases fitting TRBD2. CDR3 nucleotide sequence: TGTGCCAGCAGCTTGAGGGCTAGCGGGAGAGGGAATGAGCAGTTCTTC. Its protein product is CASSLRASGRGNEQFF.